The 18 T cell receptor beta chains presented below share a single source sample, sequenced in a study of T cell responses to AZD1222 COVID-19 vaccine. Profiled with immunoSEQ multiplex PCR; TCRdb holds only in-frame clones, not every one. The data hold about 140,000 clones, with roughly 90% observed a single time. The sequencing used peripheral blood, collected on day 0 of AZD1222 vaccination. The receptors here all came from an adult in good health.

The rearrangement links TRBV7-2 to TRBJ1-1; possibly TRBD1 for D (6 bases). CDR1 is SGHTA and CDR2 is FQGNSA in the germline V gene. Between the trimmed V and J ends, which lost 6 bases and 10 bases, there was a span of 15 bases. The CDR3 is 12 amino acids. The CDR3 nucleotides are TGTGCCAGCAGACCCGGGAGCAGGGGAGCTTTCTTT. It specifies CASRPGSRGAFF.

The chain carries TRBV7-9 and TRBJ2-1; D perhaps matches TRBD1 (5 bases). V lost 2 bases and J lost 3, with 11 bases in between. CDR1 and CDR2 (germline): SEHNR, FQNEAQ (reference sequence). The CDR3 has 15 residues. In DNA form, the CDR3 reads TGTGCCAGCAGCTTAAGTGGGGCTAGCTACAATGAGCAGTTCTTC. Translating it yields CASSLSGASYNEQFF.

V and J are TRBV6-2 or TRBV6-3 and TRBJ1-6; 7 bases map to TRBD1. There are 14 residues in the CDR3. After removal of 2 bases from V and 5 bases from J, the junction contained 0 bases not matched to a gene. Germline CDR1 and CDR2: MNHEY and SVGEGT. CDR3 amino acids: CASSYGQDNSPLHF. The CDR3 region has the DNA TGTGCCAGCAGTTACGGACAGGATAATTCACCCCTCCACTTT.

The genes are TRBV5-4 and TRBJ2-3; D possibly corresponds to TRBD2 (6 bases). Trimming left V 4 bases short and J 0 bases short, with 24 bases between. CDR3 length: 19 residues. Germline loops: CDR1 SGHNT, CDR2 YYREEE (reference sequence). Here the CDR3 reads CASSPGGGAVFHSTDTQYF. Written as DNA, the CDR3 is TGTGCCAGCAGCCCCGGGGGTGGAGCGGTTTTCCATAGCACAGATACGCAGTATTTT.

The chain links TRBV19 to TRBJ1-2; no definite D call. CDR1 and CDR2 (germline): LNHDA, SQIVND (reference sequence). The V end lost 2 bases, the J end lost 0 bases, and 10 bases lay between the germline ends. The CDR3 loop spans 15 amino acids. CDR3: CASSISSVPNYGYTF. The DNA for the CDR3 is TGTGCCAGTAGTATATCGTCTGTGCCTAACTATGGCTACACCTTC.

This clone showed up just once. This chain joins TRBV4-3 and TRBJ1-2; D is unresolved. V gave up 4 bases and J gave up 7 bases, with 16 bases separating them. Germline CDR1 LGHNA, CDR2 YSLEER. This CDR3 region has 14 residues. The CDR3 DNA reads TGCGCCAGCAGCCGCGGCTACTGGAGTCTTGGCTACACCTTC. It is translated as CASSRGYWSLGYTF.

This chain uses TRBV5-6 with TRBJ1-2, with TRBD1 matching 10 bases. Trimming removed 4 bases from V and 5 bases from J; junction bases left unmatched: 8. From germline, CDR1 is SGHDT and CDR2 YYEEEE. The CDR3 length is 15 residues. As DNA, the CDR3 is TGTGCCAGCAGCAATACAGGACAGGGGGGGTATGGCTACACCTTC. Translated, it gives CASSNTGQGGYGYTF.

The chain joins TRBV7-8 to TRBJ1-3; D is unclear. Germline V gives CDR1 SGHVS, CDR2 FQNEAQ. The ends were cut back, 5 bases at V and 4 bases at J, with 3 bases in the middle. The CDR3 is 11 residues long. CDR3 protein: CASSPGNTIYF. The CDR3 DNA is TGTGCCAGCAGCCCGGGAAACACCATATATTTT.

V usage is TRBV30 and J usage is TRBJ1-3; 7 positions agree with TRBD1. The CDR3 runs 14 residues. J was trimmed by 6 bases and V by 6 bases; bases with no gene match: 11. Per germline, CDR1 GTSNPN and CDR2 SVGIG (reference sequence). The chain's CDR3 is CACPDRASLNTIYF. The CDR3, as DNA: TGTGCCTGCCCCGACAGGGCTTCATTAAACACCATATATTTT.

V gene TRBV4-1 combines with J gene TRBJ2-7; 9 bases are a match to TRBD1. The germline CDR1 and CDR2 sequences are MGHRA and YSYEKL. Trimming removed 4 bases from V and 4 bases from J; junction bases left unmatched: 2. The CDR3 extends over 13 amino acids. Here the CDR3 reads CASSPQGAYEQYF. CDR3 in DNA: TGCGCCAGCAGCCCACAGGGGGCGTACGAGCAGTACTTC.

V usage is TRBV24-1 and J usage is TRBJ2-2, with 13 bases fitting TRBD2. After removal of 4 bases from V and 1 base from J, the junction contained 8 bases not matched to a gene. CDR3 length equals 19 residues. Germline-derived CDR1 and CDR2 are KGHDR and SFDVKD. CDR3 sequence: CATSDPGLAGVGNTGELFF. The CDR3 DNA reads TGTGCCACCAGTGACCCTGGACTAGCGGGAGTTGGGAACACCGGGGAGCTGTTTTTT.

The chain employs TRBV28 and TRBJ2-5; 16 bases align to TRBD2. Losses at the gene ends were 5 bases for V and 4 bases for J; bases not matched to a gene: 4. CDR1 MDHEN and CDR2 SYDVKM come from the germline V gene. This CDR3 has 16 amino acids. The CDR3 DNA is TGTGCCAGCAGTGGGACTAGCGGGAGGGCCCGAGAGACCCAGTACTTC. The encoded protein is CASSGTSGRARETQYF.

The V call is TRBV25-1, the J call TRBJ1-1; 11 bases line up with TRBD1. The germline gives CDR1 MGHDK, CDR2 SYGVNS. This CDR3 comprises 15 residues. With 4 bases clipped from V and 4 bases from J, the junction kept 5 bases outside the gene matches. CDR3 DNA sequence: TGTGCCAGCAGTGCTTGGGGACAGGGGGGCACTGAAGCTTTCTTT. Protein product: CASSAWGQGGTEAFF.

This chain joins TRBV6-5 and TRBJ1-1; 10 bases are a match to TRBD1. Trimming removed 4 bases from V and 3 bases from J; junction bases left unmatched: 2. Germline CDR1 reads MNHEY; CDR2 reads SVGAGI. This CDR3 has 14 residues. CDR3 loop: CASSWDRGDTEAFF. CDR3 DNA: TGTGCCAGCAGTTGGGACAGGGGTGACACTGAAGCTTTCTTT.

The V and J genes are TRBV19 and TRBJ1-4; D is perhaps TRBD1 (6 bases). V lost 7 bases and J 14 bases, leaving 17 bases between the germline ends. The CDR3 has 12 amino acids. Germline V gives CDR1 LNHDA, CDR2 SQIVND (reference sequence). The CDR3 loop is CASTNRVEDLFF. In DNA, the CDR3 is TGTGCCAGTACCAACAGGGTGGAAGATCTGTTTTTT.

CDR3 sequence reads: CAIKGAGNTIYF. The CDR3 DNA reads TGTGCCATCAAAGGGGCCGGAAACACCATATATTTT. V is TRBV10-3 and J is TRBJ1-3; a possible D gene is TRBD1 (5 bases). V lost 7 bases and J 4 bases, leaving 8 bases between the germline ends. CDR3 size: 12 residues. Germline-derived CDR1 and CDR2 are ENHRY and SYGVKD.

For the CDR3, the DNA is TGTGCCAGCAGTGGCAGCTTAGGGGTAAATAGCAATCAGCCCCAGCATTTT. It translates to CASSGSLGVNSNQPQHF. The gene calls are TRBV6-1 and TRBJ1-5; TRBD1 is a possible D gene (5 bases). V was shortened by 4 bases and J by 0 bases, with 16 bases between the two germline ends. Germline V gives CDR1 MNHNS, CDR2 SASEGT. The CDR3 contains 17 residues.

V and J are TRBV24-1 and TRBJ1-2, with D unclear. With 4 bases removed from V and 0 bases from J, the gap between germline ends came to 11 bases. The CDR3 sequence is 15 residues long. CDR1 is KGHDR and CDR2 is SFDVKD in the germline V gene. CDR3 nucleotide sequence: TGTGCCACCAGTGACCCCGGACGGTCTAACTATGGCTACACCTTC. Its protein is CATSDPGRSNYGYTF.